This is a list of T cell receptor beta chains from one sample in a study of cytomegalovirus exposure and HLA in healthy donors. Assay: immunoSEQ multiplex PCR; the TCRdb copy retains only in-frame clones and omits some. Found here are tens of thousands of clones, 80% of them singletons; the top ten hold 3.5% to 4%. Sequenced input: PBMCs. Receptors were obtained from a woman between 40 and 55 years old in good health and CMV-seronegative. CDR3s include the opening cysteine and the closing phenylalanine or tryptophan. The D gene is left open where the match is weak. Clone size is stated in some rows and not others, as once, few, many or a class when expanded.

>.|.|TRBJ2-2|TRBV27
TGTGCCAGCACCGGCAGGGATAGAATCACCGGGGAGCTGTTTTTT
CASTGRDRITGELFF
>.|.|TRBJ2-7|TRBV30
TGTGCCTGGAGTGTTACTCGTAGCTCCTACGAGCAGTACTTC
CAWSVTRSSYEQYF
>once|TRBD2|TRBJ2-4|TRBV7-9
TGTGCCAGCAGCCAGCCGGGACTAGCAGAAAACATTCAGTACTTC
CASSQPGLAENIQYF
>.|.|TRBJ2-5|TRBV18
TGTGCCAGCTCACCAACAGGGAACCAAGAGACCCAGTACTTC
CASSPTGNQETQYF
>once|.|TRBJ1-2|TRBV5-5
TGTGCCAGCAGCTTGGAGGGTGCAGGGCCCGCTGGCTACACCTTC
CASSLEGAGPAGYTF
>once|.|TRBJ2-3|TRBV2
TGTGCCAGCATCGGTCAGGGCAGTCGTGGGACAGATACGCAGTATTTT
CASIGQGSRGTDTQYF
>.|TRBD2|TRBJ2-7|TRBV10-3
TGTGCCATCAGCAGGAGCGGGAGTGAAGCCTACGAGCAGTACTTC
CAISRSGSEAYEQYF
>once|.|TRBJ1-2|TRBV7-9
TGTGCCAGCAGCGACCGGACCCAGCGGTATGGCTACACCTTC
CASSDRTQRYGYTF
>.|TRBD2|TRBJ2-7|TRBV27
TGTGCCAGCAGTTCCCCCCAGCGGGGCTTTTACGAGCAGTACTTC
CASSSPQRGFYEQYF
>few|.|TRBJ2-2|TRBV5-1
TGCGCCAGCAGCTTGGGGACACCGAACACCGGGGAGCTGTTTTTT
CASSLGTPNTGELFF
>few|TRBD1|TRBJ2-7|TRBV10-1
TGCGCCAGCGGAACGGGACAGGGGGACGAGCAGTACTTC
CASGTGQGDEQYF
>.|.|TRBJ1-1|TRBV7-2
TGTGCCAGCAGCTTAACAGGGCCCCTGAACACTGAAGCTTTCTTT
CASSLTGPLNTEAFF
>.|.|TRBJ2-6|TRBV29-1
TGCAGCGCAGGAACGTCTGGGGCCAACGTCCTGACTTTC
CSAGTSGANVLTF
>once|TRBD1|TRBJ1-2|TRBV14
TGTGCCAGCAGCCGATTCTTCATCCGGGACAGGGGGGGCTATGGCTACACCTTC
CASSRFFIRDRGGYGYTF
>.|.|TRBJ1-3|TRBV23-1
TGCGCCAGCAGTCAATGTAACAGGGTAGGTTCTGGAAACACCATATATTTT
CASSQCNRVGSGNTIYF
>once|TRBD1|TRBJ2-5|TRBV2
TGTGCCAGCAGTGAAGGGATCGGGACAGTAGGCCAAGAGACCCAGTACTTC
CASSEGIGTVGQETQYF
>few|TRBD1|TRBJ2-1|TRBV2
TGTGCCAGCAGTGGGACAGGTTACAATGAGCAGTTCTTC
CASSGTGYNEQFF
>.|.|TRBJ1-1|TRBV6-6
TGTGCCAGCAGGAAACAGAGCTGGAACACTGAAGCTTTCTTT
CASRKQSWNTEAFF
>.|TRBD1|TRBJ2-7|TRBV5-1
TGCGCCAGCAGCTCCCGGACAGGGGGTACCTACGAGCAGTACTTC
CASSSRTGGTYEQYF
>.|.|TRBJ2-1|TRBV10-3
TGTGCCATCAGCCATCCCCGGGACAATGAGCAGTTCTTC
CAISHPRDNEQFF
>.|.|TRBJ2-7|TRBV4-1
TGCGCCAGCAGCCAAGGTAGCACTAGCTACCTCTACGAGCAGTACTTC
CASSQGSTSYLYEQYF
>.|.|TRBJ1-2|TRBV10-3
TGTGCCATCAGTGGTGACAGGAATAACTATGGCTACACCTTC
CAISGDRNNYGYTF
>.|TRBD2|TRBJ2-3|TRBV5-1
TGCGCCAGCACCCGTGGGACTAGCGGGAGCACAGATACGCAGTATTTT
CASTRGTSGSTDTQYF
>.|TRBD2|TRBJ2-1|TRBV7-9
TGTGCCAGCAGCCTTCTAGCGGGAGCGGGCAATGAGCAGTTCTTC
CASSLLAGAGNEQFF
>.|TRBD1|TRBJ2-7|TRBV28
TGTGCCAGTTCCAAGGGGGCAGGAACCTACGAGCAGTACTTC
CASSKGAGTYEQYF
>.|TRBD2|TRBJ2-1|TRBV2
TGTGCCAGCAGCGTAGGGACTAGCGGCTACAATGAGCAGTTCTTC
CASSVGTSGYNEQFF
>.|TRBD1|TRBJ2-2|TRBV19
TGTGCCAGTAGTATCCAACAGGGGGCGAACGGGGAGCTGTTTTTT
CASSIQQGANGELFF
>.|.|TRBJ2-5|TRBV6-6
TGTGCCAGCAGTTACTCAAGAGAGGGCCGAGAGGAGACCCAGTACTTC
CASSYSREGREETQYF
>.|.|TRBJ1-5|TRBV5-6
TGTGCCAGCAGCTTGGCGGGATACAATCAGCCCCAGCATTTT
CASSLAGYNQPQHF
>.|TRBD2|TRBJ2-7|TRBV27
TGTGCCAGCAGTATAAAGAGTAAGGTGGCGGGAGCGTCTGAGCAGTACTTC
CASSIKSKVAGASEQYF
>.|TRBD1|TRBJ1-4|TRBV29-1
TGCAGCGTCCCGGGTGGGGAGACAGGGAATGAAAAACTGTTTTTT
CSVPGGETGNEKLFF
>.|TRBD1|TRBJ2-7|TRBV10-3
TGTGCCATCAGTGAGTCGGGACAGGCGACCTACGAGCAGTACTTC
CAISESGQATYEQYF
>once|TRBD1|TRBJ1-2|TRBV5-6
TGTGCCAGCAGCCAGGGACAGGGACACTATGGCTACACCTTC
CASSQGQGHYGYTF
>.|.|TRBJ2-2|TRBV28
TGTGCCAGCAGCATTACACAAGAGGTCGGGGAGCTGTTTTTT
CASSITQEVGELFF
>.|.|TRBJ1-4|TRBV6-1
TGTGCCAGCAGTGACCCGAGGGGGAGTGAAAAACTGTTTTTT
CASSDPRGSEKLFF
>.|TRBD2|TRBJ2-1|TRBV27
TGTGCCAGCAGTCGCTACTGGAGCGGGAGTTACAATGAGCAGTTCTTC
CASSRYWSGSYNEQFF
>.|TRBD2|TRBJ2-1|TRBV9
TGTGCCAGCAGCGTAGGAGTTAGCGGGACTTACAATGAGCAGTTCTTC
CASSVGVSGTYNEQFF
>.|TRBD2|TRBJ2-5|TRBV7-9
TGTGCCAGCAGCTTAGCCGGACTAGCGGGAGCGGGAGCGGCCCAGTACTTC
CASSLAGLAGAGAAQYF
>.|TRBD1|TRBJ1-5|TRBV27
TGTGCCAGCAGTTCGGGACAGTATAGCAATCAGCCCCAGCATTTT
CASSSGQYSNQPQHF
>once|.|TRBJ1-2|TRBV27
TGTGCCAGCAGTTTCTTGACAGGCAACTATGGCTACACCTTC
CASSFLTGNYGYTF
>few|TRBD2|TRBJ2-7|TRBV9
TGTGCCAGCAGCGTTCAAACGGGAGGCAAGTACGAGCAGTACTTC
CASSVQTGGKYEQYF
>.|.|TRBJ2-3|TRBV7-3
TGTGCCAGCAGCTTATGGGGCCGGAGCACAGATACGCAGTATTTT
CASSLWGRSTDTQYF
>.|.|TRBJ1-1|TRBV19
TGTGCCAGTAGTCTCTGGCCTCAGGTGGGGAACACTGAAGCTTTCTTT
CASSLWPQVGNTEAFF
>.|.|TRBJ1-1|TRBV5-1
TGCGCCAGCAGCTTGGCCATGGACAACTCCGGGACTGAAGCTTTCTTT
CASSLAMDNSGTEAFF
>.|TRBD1|TRBJ2-1|TRBV4-2
TGTGCCAGCAGCCCAGCCCCGGGACAGGGTACGGACAATGAGCAGTTCTTC
CASSPAPGQGTDNEQFF